The 9 T cell receptor beta chains in this list originate from one sample, sequenced in a study of T-cell memory formation after mild COVID-19. TCRdb ran MiXCR on the 5' RACE reads and lists one entry per CDR3 protein. The sample has 450,000 to 650,000 distinct CDR3 sequences; about a fifth are singletons. Material: PBMCs or a T cell subset sorted from them (not recorded which). These receptors all come from an adult woman who had mild COVID-19 (a few samples of this study predate the infection). Cell type and time point are not known.

This chain joins TRBV7-9 and TRBJ2-7; perhaps TRBD1 as D (5 bases). V lost 3 bases, J lost 1 base, and 10 bases lay in between. The germline V gene has CDR1 SEHNR and CDR2 FQNEAQ (reference sequence). The CDR3 is made up of 14 amino acids. This CDR3 is CASSFEDTSYEQYF. DNA of the CDR3: TGTGCCAGCAGCTTCGAGGACACATCCTACGAGCAGTACTTC.

V usage is TRBV7-8 and J usage is TRBJ1-4; maybe TRBD1 (6 bases). The CDR3 spans 16 residues. CDR1 is SGHVS and CDR2 is FQNEAQ in the germline V gene. Between the trimmed V and J ends, which lost 5 bases and 6 bases, there was a span of 19 bases. The chain's CDR3 is CASSPGVQGWYEKLFF. The CDR3 coding sequence is TGTGCCAGCAGCCCAGGAGTACAGGGCTGGTATGAAAAACTGTTTTTT.

The V gene is TRBV7-9, the J gene TRBJ2-3; a possible D gene is TRBD1 (5 bases). The germline CDR1 and CDR2 sequences are SEHNR and FQNEAQ (reference sequence). Deletions cut 10 bases from V and 4 bases from J, with 12 bases between. The CDR3 has 12 amino acids. The CDR3 protein is CATQGLADTQYF. CDR3 DNA sequence: TGTGCCACCCAGGGTCTCGCAGATACGCAGTATTTT.

This clonotype was detected ten times or more. The rearrangement joins TRBV5-1 to TRBJ2-5, with TRBD2 matching over 11 bases. V was pared by 2 bases and J by 5 bases, with 2 bases of the junction left unmatched. CDR1 and CDR2 from the germline V gene are SGHRS and YFSETQ. The CDR3 sequence is 14 residues long. The CDR3 loop reads CASSFSGGAETQYF. The CDR3, as DNA: TGCGCCAGCAGCTTTAGCGGGGGGGCTGAGACCCAGTACTTC.

This clonotype was found a few times. The rearrangement links TRBV5-1 to TRBJ2-5; 11 bases match TRBD2. V lost 2 bases to trimming and J lost 3 bases; unmatched junction nucleotides: 6. Germline V gives CDR1 SGHRS, CDR2 YFSETQ. CDR3 length equals 16 residues. CDR3 in amino acids: CASSFPTSGVEETQYF. The CDR3 nucleotides read TGCGCCAGCAGCTTTCCGACTAGCGGGGTAGAAGAGACCCAGTACTTC.

In DNA form, the CDR3 reads TGTGCCGCCAAGATGGGTTTCTACGAGCAGTACTTC. This translates into CAAKMGFYEQYF. This chain joins TRBV24-1 and TRBJ2-7; D uncertain. V was cut by 12 bases and J by 3 bases, with 14 bases left in between. The CDR3 is made up of 12 amino acids. Germline V gene lookup returns CDR1 KGHDR and CDR2 SFDVKD.

This clonotype was seen once. The gene calls are TRBV4-1 and TRBJ2-1, with D uncertain. The CDR3 is 16 amino acids. The V gene lost 1 base and the J gene lost 2 bases, with 12 bases spanning the gap. Germline lookup yields CDR1 MGHRA and CDR2 YSYEKL. CDR3 protein: CASSQVPRTTYNEQFF. CDR3 bases: TGCGCCAGCAGCCAAGTACCCAGAACTACCTACAATGAGCAGTTCTTC.

The chain uses TRBV28 and TRBJ2-4; 7 nucleotides align to TRBD1. Germline V gene data show CDR1 as MDHEN and CDR2 as SYDVKM. With 6 bases clipped from V and 0 bases from J, the junction kept 14 bases outside the gene matches. The CDR3 length is 18 residues. The CDR3 DNA reads TGTGCCAGCAGCCCCAGGACAGGCCAACTCCTAGCCAAAAACATTCAGTACTTC. Protein sequence: CASSPRTGQLLAKNIQYF.

V and J are TRBV7-2 and TRBJ2-5; 10 nucleotides agree with TRBD2. The CDR3 totals 15 residues. V was pared by 3 bases and J by 5 bases, with 6 bases of the junction left unmatched. Per the germline V gene, CDR1 is SGHTA and CDR2 is FQGNSA. The CDR3 protein is CASSFVAGGTETQYF. The CDR3 DNA reads TGTGCCAGCAGCTTTGTAGCGGGGGGTACGGAGACCCAGTACTTC.